The sequence of this T cell receptor beta chain was determined in a study of cytomegalovirus exposure and HLA in healthy donors. The ends were cut back, 5 bases at V and 5 bases at J, with 15 bases in the middle. This CDR3 spans 14 amino acids. The V gene's germline CDR1 is SGHVS and CDR2 FQNEAQ. The PCR used 60 Vbeta and 13 Jbeta primers. Profiled with immunoSEQ multiplex PCR; TCRdb holds only in-frame clones, not every one. The repertoire includes 150,000 to 200,000 clones, 82% of them detected once, and over 0.85% sits in the top ten. The rearrangement joins TRBV7-8 to TRBJ2-5, with D maybe TRBD2 (5 bases). Sequencing was performed on PBMCs. The clonotype comes from a girl aged 2 to 9 in good health and CMV-seropositive. The DNA of the CDR3 is TGTGCCAGCAGCGGGCCACTAGTGGCGGAGACCCAGTACTTC. Protein: CASSGPLVAETQYF.